This T cell receptor (beta chain) was observed in a study of cytomegalovirus exposure and HLA in healthy donors. CDR3 size: 14 residues. The V gene's germline CDR1 is ENHRY and CDR2 SYGVKD. Trimming stripped 6 bases from V and 0 bases from J, with 11 bases between. With 60 Vbeta and 13 Jbeta primers, the PCR was carried out. Some clones are missing from TCRdb's copy, which holds only in-frame ones; the method was immunoSEQ multiplex PCR. This table has about 140,000 clones, just over 70% appearing once. This clonotype was sampled from a woman in her 30s in good health and CMV-seronegative. The material sequenced was PBMCs. The chain carries TRBV10-3 and TRBJ2-5; D possibly corresponds to TRBD1 (6 bases). The CDR3 loop is CAISPDRYQETQYF. CDR3 in DNA: TGTGCCATCAGCCCCGACAGGTACCAAGAGACCCAGTACTTC.